This T cell receptor beta chain was sequenced in a study of blood T cell repertoires in COVID-19. Whole-study context: Sample material is recorded as cDNA or gDNA derived from T cells, B-cell-depleted T cells, or PBMCs.

Individuals aged roughly 18 to 95 years were recruited from about two dozen US areas. Clinical histories supplied by participants themselves formed the basis of cohort assignment. CDR3 size: 14 residues. The V gene's germline CDR1 is SGHRS and CDR2 YFSETQ. Trimming cost V 0 bases and J 6 bases, with 12 bases left between them. In the original workflow: Scientists estimated how many nucleated cells there were by amplifying reference gene primers. Libraries were prepared by immunoSEQ multiplex PCR; TCRdb keeps only in-frame clonotypes and omits some of them. V and J calls and clone size come straight from that table; D and trimming were deduced from the DNA. The table has a few hundred thousand clones, roughly 89% seen once.

The sequence was obtained from a man aged 18 to 29 with acute COVID-19. Source material: PBMCs or T cells enriched from blood (not recorded which). The chain joins TRBV5-1 to TRBJ1-2; D call uncertain. The CDR3 reads CASSLESAGNGYTF. DNA of the CDR3: TGCGCCAGCAGCTTGGAATCGGCCGGGAATGGCTACACCTTC.